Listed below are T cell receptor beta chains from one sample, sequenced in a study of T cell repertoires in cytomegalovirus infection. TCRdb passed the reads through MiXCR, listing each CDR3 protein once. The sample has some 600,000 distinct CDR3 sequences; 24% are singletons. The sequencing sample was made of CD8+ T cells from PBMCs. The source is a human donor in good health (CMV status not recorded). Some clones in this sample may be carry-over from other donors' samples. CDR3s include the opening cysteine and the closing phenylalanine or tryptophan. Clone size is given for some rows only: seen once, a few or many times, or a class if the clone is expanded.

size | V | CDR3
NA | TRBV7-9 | CASSRGQANTDTQYF
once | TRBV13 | CASSPGTGGISPLHF
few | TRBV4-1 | CASSPGQGAGEQYF
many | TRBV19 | CASSILAGGTDTQYF
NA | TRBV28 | CAGRQGANTEAFF
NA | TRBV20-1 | CSASRGDSNTEAFF
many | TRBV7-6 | CASTDGLYGYTF
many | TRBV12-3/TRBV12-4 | CASSWESPPSYEQYF
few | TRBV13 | CASSSLLLAGDRDTQYF
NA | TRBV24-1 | CATSDVGAYNEQFF
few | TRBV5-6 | CASSLGGGAWNEQFF
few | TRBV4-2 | CASSQVVAGAQETQYF
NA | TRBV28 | CASSLKGISASDTQYF
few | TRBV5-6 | CASSSGASHYSNQPQHF
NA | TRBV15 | CATSRAGLNYGYTF
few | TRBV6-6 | CASSLDAANEQFF
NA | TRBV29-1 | CSVEGLGPNTRELFF
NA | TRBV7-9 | CASSGQGIYEQYF
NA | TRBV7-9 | CASAGGLIYGYTF
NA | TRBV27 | CASRVAGGPGEQFF
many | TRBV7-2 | CASSLMGGDTEAFF
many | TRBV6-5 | CASSPLGTGGNWYGYTF
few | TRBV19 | CASSFKGSSYNSPLHF
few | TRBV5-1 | CASNLWDPNTEAFF
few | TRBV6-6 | CASSYSGTGGPSSTDTQHF
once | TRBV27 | CASSLLTTGNEQFF
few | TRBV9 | CASSVGGSSYEQYF
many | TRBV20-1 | CSAASSRGLNEKLFF
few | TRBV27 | CASSLIGGGLNNEQFF
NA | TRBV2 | CASHLAVYEQYF
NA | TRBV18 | CASSPLVEAEQYF
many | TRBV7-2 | CASSLWVDPPYNEQFF
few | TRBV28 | CASSQPGANQPQHF
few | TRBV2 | CASSEWLAGEADTQYF
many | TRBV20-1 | CSALRRDRGSSNQPQHF